The rows below give T cell receptor beta chains drawn from one sample of a study of siplizumab effects on memory and regulatory T cells. Using immunoSEQ multiplex PCR, the repertoire was profiled, and TCRdb retains in-frame clones only, with some absent. The sample contains approximately 52,000 clones, 95% to 97% of which appear only once. The sequenced material came from naive CD4+ T cells sorted from blood. These receptor sequences come from a human donor in good health. CDR3s include the opening cysteine and the closing phenylalanine or tryptophan. Fields, in order: V gene, J gene, D gene, CDR3 protein. The D gene is left open where the match is weak.

>TRBV27|TRBJ2-7|-
CASSRGRGYEQYF
>TRBV6-1|TRBJ2-2|-
CASRRQVGPIGELFF
>TRBV5-1|TRBJ2-7|-
CASSLWEQPPEQYF
>TRBV2|TRBJ2-7|TRBD1
CASSGQGATYEQYF
>TRBV19|TRBJ2-5|-
CASTKKGGRGRETQYF
>TRBV12-5|TRBJ2-1|-
CASGLDRVSSYNEQFF
>TRBV9|TRBJ2-7|-
CASSPPGLGYEQYF
>TRBV4-1|TRBJ2-1|-
CASSQGIARSSYNEQFF
>TRBV4-2|TRBJ2-3|TRBD2
CASSHGLDTDTQYF
>TRBV7-3|TRBJ2-3|TRBD2
CASSLWGRAEDTQYF
>TRBV19|TRBJ2-2|-
CASMWDTYTGELFF
>TRBV6-6|TRBJ2-7|TRBD2
CASTGGLFSYEQYF
>TRBV19|TRBJ1-2|-
CASSPGQFRGYTF
>TRBV5-1|TRBJ2-7|TRBD2
CASTLAGGDEQYF
>TRBV27|TRBJ1-2|TRBD1
CASARQGAGYGYTF
>TRBV7-9|TRBJ1-4|-
CASSLVPGRSNEKLFF
>TRBV7-2|TRBJ1-1|-
CASSLDFSTEAFF
>TRBV18|TRBJ1-3|-
CASSQAQVIDSGNTIYF
>TRBV2|TRBJ2-5|-
CASRGARASGEETQYF
>TRBV4-1|TRBJ2-1|-
CASSQDLASSYNEQFF
>TRBV9|TRBJ2-3|TRBD2
CASSGGRGRAIGDTQYF
>TRBV6-1|TRBJ1-1|-
CASSVYTEAFF
>TRBV18|TRBJ2-7|-
CASSPGDEQYF
>TRBV5-5|TRBJ1-2|TRBD1
CASSSDRVYGYTF
>TRBV4-1|TRBJ1-2|-
CASSQEGVTEGYTF
>TRBV6-6|TRBJ1-4|TRBD1
CASRARGRREKLFF
>TRBV7-6|TRBJ2-2|-
CASSLLNTGELFF
>TRBV6-5|TRBJ2-3|TRBD2
CASSYVSGRWDF
>TRBV5-1|TRBJ2-1|TRBD2
CASSQGLAGSYNEQFF
>TRBV5-4|TRBJ1-1|-
CASSLVGRDEAFF
>TRBV30|TRBJ1-1|-
CAWSQSGLGRNTEAFF
>TRBV10-3|TRBJ2-3|TRBD2
CAIKGLEIADTQYF
>TRBV15|TRBJ1-1|-
CATSRDWHGPNTEAFF
>TRBV6-5|TRBJ1-3|-
CASSPTGSSGNTIYF
>TRBV6-1|TRBJ1-2|TRBD1
CASRPYRGENYGYTF
>TRBV13|TRBJ2-6|TRBD2
CASSLKGLAGASGANVLTF
>TRBV30|TRBJ2-7|-
CAWKNLGVRGEQYF
>TRBV4-2|TRBJ1-3|-
CASSQDSGNTIYF
>TRBV5-6|TRBJ1-2|-
CASSPIQEVYGYTF
>TRBV4-2|TRBJ2-2|-
CASSQDRSNGLYTGELFF
>TRBV11-2|TRBJ2-2|-
CASSLTGTYTGELFF
>TRBV19|TRBJ1-5|-
CASSNQGTQPQHF
>TRBV28|TRBJ1-2|-
CASSPRGGNYGYTF
>TRBV7-7|TRBJ2-1|-
CASSLAWTPFNEQFF
>TRBV29-1|TRBJ2-2|-
CSVVWAGSNTGELFF
>TRBV7-9|TRBJ1-1|-
CASSSRTENTEAFF
>TRBV7-2|TRBJ2-3|-
CASSLGGQDTQYF
>TRBV29-1|TRBJ2-2|TRBD2
CSVVAGGNTGELFF
>TRBV28|TRBJ1-1|-
CASNARGGTEAFF
>TRBV19|TRBJ2-7|-
CASSSSGDIPYEQYF
>TRBV5-4|TRBJ1-1|-
CASSLGPRITTGNTEAFF
>TRBV6-5|TRBJ1-4|TRBD1
CASTSGQATNEKLFF